The 27 T cell receptor beta chains given below trace back to one sample, sequenced in a study of CD8 T cells in ankylosing spondylitis. The study's findings and limits: What appeared characteristic of ankylosing spondylitis blood was a TCR beta motif of under 10 highly homologous variants.

No antigen has been identified for these receptors. TCRdb reprocessed the 5' RACE reads via MiXCR and lists one record per CDR3 protein. Counted here are 650,000 to 800,000 distinct CDR3 sequences, around 20% occurring once; the ten biggest clones make up over 15%. What was sequenced was blood, either unsorted or a sorted T cell fraction (not recorded which). The origin of the receptors is a male donor with ankylosing spondylitis.

This clonotype has a handful of counts. V gene TRBV6-5 combines with J gene TRBJ2-7, with TRBD1 matching over 8 bases. From germline, CDR1 is MNHEY and CDR2 SVGAGI. The CDR3 covers 15 residues. V was clipped by 2 bases and J by 4 bases; unmatched bases: 7. The CDR3 here is CASSYADRVGYEQYF. In DNA form, the CDR3 reads TGTGCCAGCAGTTACGCGGACAGGGTCGGTTACGAGCAGTACTTC.

The J gene is TRBJ2-5, the V gene TRBV7-9, with no clear D. The CDR3 contains 13 residues. The V end was cut by 5 bases, the J end by 3 bases, with 10 bases between. CDR1 and CDR2 from the germline V gene are SEHNR and FQNEAQ (reference sequence). The CDR3 DNA follows: TGTGCCAGCAGCCCTACCCTCGAAGAGACCCAGTACTTC. Its translation is CASSPTLEETQYF.

The V call is TRBV27, the J call TRBJ1-6; 8 bases line up with TRBD1. The junction had 6 bases not matched to a gene; V was cut back by 7 bases and J by 7 bases. CDR3 length: 14 amino acids. Germline lookup yields CDR1 MNHEY and CDR2 SMNVEV (reference sequence). The CDR3 DNA reads as TGTGCCAGCACCCACAGGGGGTCGAATTCACCCCTCCACTTT. It translates to CASTHRGSNSPLHF.

The chain joins TRBV20-1 to TRBJ2-7, with 8 bases identical to TRBD2. The length of the CDR3 is 16 residues. The V gene's germline CDR1 is DFQATT and CDR2 SNEGSKA (reference sequence). Trimming removed 0 bases from V and 0 bases from J; junction bases left unmatched: 7. CDR3 sequence reads: CSARDPGRGLSYEQYF. The CDR3 DNA reads TGCAGTGCTAGAGACCCCGGGAGGGGACTCTCCTACGAGCAGTACTTC.

The chain combines TRBV29-1 with TRBJ1-3, with D unresolved. V shed 6 bases and J shed 0 bases, with 9 bases lying between them. CDR1 SQVTM and CDR2 ANQGSEA come from the germline V gene. The CDR3 extends over 13 amino acids. CDR3 loop: CSVLGSSGNTIYF. For the CDR3, the DNA is TGCAGCGTACTGGGAAGCTCTGGAAACACCATATATTTT.

The rearrangement links TRBV5-1 to TRBJ1-1; D gene ambiguous. V was clipped by 3 bases and J by 1 base, with 13 bases between them. This CDR3 has 15 residues. From germline, CDR1 is SGHRS and CDR2 YFSETQ. CDR3 bases: TGCGCCAGCAGCTCGAACAACCCAGGGAACACTGAAGCTTTCTTT. Translated: CASSSNNPGNTEAFF.

The rearrangement uses TRBV20-1 and TRBJ2-7, with 11 bases matching TRBD1. The CDR3 runs 14 residues. Germline CDR1 reads DFQATT; CDR2 reads SNEGSKA (reference sequence). Trimming at V came to 2 bases and at J to 4 bases, leaving 4 bases not matched to a gene. The CDR3 is CSARRTGGAYEQYF. DNA for the CDR3: TGCAGTGCTAGACGGACAGGGGGCGCGTACGAGCAGTACTTC.

This clonotype was seen many times. V gene TRBV7-8 combines with J gene TRBJ2-3; a weak D match, TRBD1 (6 bases). Germline assignment: CDR1 SGHVS and CDR2 FQNEAQ. The CDR3 extends over 14 amino acids. V dropped 4 bases and J dropped 0 bases, with 8 bases sitting between them. The CDR3 DNA is TGTGCCAGCAGCTACCAGGGGAGCACAGATACGCAGTATTTT. Its translation is CASSYQGSTDTQYF.

This chain uses TRBV15 with TRBJ1-2; maybe TRBD1 (6 bases). V was cut by 0 bases and J by 8 bases, with 19 bases left in between. This CDR3 is 16 amino acids long. The V gene's germline CDR1 is LNHNV and CDR2 YYDKDF (reference sequence). The CDR3, as DNA: TGTGCCACCAGCAGAGATCCCACCGGACAGACGGGGGGCTACACCTTC. Translated: CATSRDPTGQTGGYTF.

This clonotype was seen a handful of times. This may be a read error: a much more frequent sequence differs by one nucleotide. The chain carries TRBV12-3 or TRBV12-4 and TRBJ2-7; the D is unclear. The V gene lost 3 bases and the J gene lost 2 bases, with 8 bases spanning the gap. CDR3 length equals 13 residues. The CDR3 loop is CASSFHTTYEQYF. DNA for the CDR3: TGTGCCAGCAGTTTTCACACCACCTACGAGCAGTACTTC.

The chain joins TRBV20-1 to TRBJ2-7; 9 positions match TRBD1. Germline CDR1 DFQATT, CDR2 SNEGSKA (reference sequence). The J segment lost 0 bases and the V segment lost 1 base, leaving 4 bases of the junction unmatched. The CDR3 extends over 15 amino acids. In DNA form, the CDR3 reads TGCAGTGCTAGAGGACACAGGGGGCTCTCCTACGAGCAGTACTTC. Its translation is CSARGHRGLSYEQYF.

V gene TRBV5-1 combines with J gene TRBJ2-4; D is unresolved. Germline values: CDR1 SGHRS, CDR2 YFSETQ. V lost 0 bases and J 7 bases, leaving 20 bases between the germline ends. The CDR3 consists of 17 residues. This CDR3 reads CASSLDATIFDGNIQYF. The CDR3 DNA follows: TGCGCCAGCAGCTTGGACGCGACAATCTTCGATGGGAACATTCAGTACTTC.

This clonotype was seen a few times. The chain's CDR3 is CASSLVRGATNEKLFF. DNA for the CDR3: TGTGCCAGCAGCTTAGTTCGGGGTGCAACTAATGAAAAACTGTTTTTT. J is TRBJ1-4 and V is TRBV7-9; D remains unclear. In germline, CDR1 is SEHNR, CDR2 FQNEAQ (reference sequence). There are 16 residues in the CDR3. V was clipped by 1 base and J by 0 bases, with 9 bases between them.

This clonotype was seen ten or more times. The chain employs TRBV6-1 and TRBJ2-7; 9 bases map to TRBD1. CDR1 and CDR2 from the germline V gene are MNHNS and SASEGT. The CDR3 runs 14 residues. Trimming removed 8 bases from V and 4 bases from J; junction bases left unmatched: 9. CDR3 loop: CASGKQGAHYEQYF. CDR3 DNA: TGTGCCAGCGGTAAACAGGGGGCGCATTACGAGCAGTACTTC.

DNA of the CDR3: TGTGCCATCAGTGAGTCGTCGGAGACCCAGTACTTC. As protein: CAISESSETQYF. The chain couples TRBV10-3 to TRBJ2-5; D gene uncertain. Germline CDR1 ENHRY, CDR2 SYGVKD. The CDR3 sequence is 12 residues long. V was shortened by 0 bases and J by 5 bases, with 4 bases between the two germline ends.

CDR3 bases: TGCAGTGCTAGAGATGGGACACAGAGTAATGAAAAACTGTTTTTT. This codes for CSARDGTQSNEKLFF. The chain combines TRBV20-1 with TRBJ1-4, with D perhaps matching TRBD1 (6 bases). The length of the CDR3 is 15 residues. CDR1 is DFQATT, CDR2 SNEGSKA, per germline (reference sequence). Trimming removed 0 bases at V and 4 bases at J, with 12 bases between.

For this clonotype: The junction does not match germline at one end; this may be a read error. The chain uses TRBV30 and TRBJ2-1; 7 bases are a match to TRBD2. The germline CDR1 and CDR2 sequences are GTSNPN and SVGIG (reference sequence). The CDR3 covers 12 residues. CDR3 DNA sequence: TGTGCCGGGAGACTAGCAGGTAATGAGCAGTTCTTC. Translating gives CAGRLAGNEQFF.

This clonotype occurred a few times. V is TRBV3-1 and J is TRBJ2-6; D tentatively fits TRBD1 or TRBD2 (5 bases each). V lost 0 bases, J lost 2 bases, and 14 bases lay in between. The CDR3 spans 18 residues. The germline CDR1 and CDR2 sequences are LGHDT and YNNKEL (reference sequence). The chain's CDR3 is CASSQDLGRPPGANVLTF. As DNA, the CDR3 is TGTGCCAGCAGCCAAGATCTGGGACGTCCCCCTGGGGCCAACGTCCTGACTTTC.

The V and J genes are TRBV7-9 and TRBJ1-5; D possibly corresponds to TRBD1 (5 bases). Germline CDR1 reads SEHNR; CDR2 reads FQNEAQ (reference sequence). V was clipped by 1 base and J by 6 bases, with 10 bases between them. The CDR3 has 14 amino acids. CDR3 in DNA: TGTGCCAGCAGCTTAGGAGGGGTGGCTCAGCCCCAGCATTTT. This translates into CASSLGGVAQPQHF. The whole variable domain, filled in from reference TRBV7-9 and TRBJ1-5, reads DTGVSQNPRHKITKRGQNVTFRCDPISEHNRLYWYRQTLGQGPEFLTYFQNEAQLEKSRLLSDRFSAERPKGSFSTLEIQRTEQGDSAMYLCASSLGGVAQPQHFGDGTRLSIL.

Worth noting for this clonotype: One end of the junction is discordant with germline, which a read error may explain. The chain carries TRBV27 and TRBJ1-1; 10 nucleotides agree with TRBD1. The CDR3 sequence is 15 residues long. Germline loops: CDR1 MNHEY, CDR2 SMNVEV (reference sequence). For the CDR3, the DNA is TGTGCCAGCAGTTTATTGGGACAGGGGAACGCTGAAGCTTTCTTT. Translated: CASSLLGQGNAEAFF.

This clonotype came up a few times. The rearrangement joins TRBV30 to TRBJ2-1; 9 bases line up with TRBD1. The ends lost 2 bases at V and 7 bases at J; junction bases unmatched: 6. CDR3 length: 14 residues. From germline, CDR1 is GTSNPN and CDR2 SVGIG (reference sequence). This CDR3 reads CAWSSGTGRNEQFF. In DNA, the CDR3 is TGTGCCTGGAGTTCCGGGACAGGGCGAAATGAGCAGTTCTTC.

This clonotype was seen only a few times. This chain links TRBV28 with TRBJ2-7; 10 bases line up with TRBD2. This CDR3 is 15 amino acids long. The junction had 10 bases not matched to a gene; V was cut back by 5 bases and J by 6 bases. The germline CDR1 and CDR2 sequences are MDHEN and SYDVKM. As DNA, the CDR3 is TGTGCCAGCAGTCGAGCGGGAGGGCCTTCCCTCGAGCAGTACTTC. Translating it yields CASSRAGGPSLEQYF.

This clonotype was counted between two and nine times. The chain uses TRBV27 and TRBJ1-1; D gene unclear. Germline V gene lookup returns CDR1 MNHEY and CDR2 SMNVEV (reference sequence). This CDR3 has 13 amino acids. Trimming left V 8 bases short and J 0 bases short, with 10 bases between. CDR3 loop: CASGYNLNTEAFF. CDR3 sequence (DNA): TGTGCCAGCGGATACAACTTGAACACTGAAGCTTTCTTT.

This clonotype has just a few counts. This chain connects TRBV14 to TRBJ2-3; D unclear. Per the germline V gene, CDR1 is SGHDN and CDR2 is FVKESK. The CDR3 loop spans 14 amino acids. Trimming took off 6 bases at V and 5 bases at J, with 15 bases between the two ends. The CDR3 coding sequence is TGTGCCAGCAGTTTAACAGTATCAGGAGATACGCAGTATTTT. It yields the protein CASSLTVSGDTQYF. Full variable domain (remainder filled in from reference TRBV14 and TRBJ2-3): EAGVTQFPSHSVIEKGQTVTLRCDPISGHDNLYWYRRVMGKEIKFLLHFVKESKQDESGMPNNRFLAERTGGTYSTLKVQPAELEDSGVYFCASSLTVSGDTQYFGPGTRLTVL.

This clonotype has more than one count but fewer than ten. The chain couples TRBV5-1 to TRBJ2-2; possibly TRBD2 for D (6 bases). Germline-derived CDR1 and CDR2 are SGHRS and YFSETQ. V lost 2 bases, J lost 2 bases, and 13 bases lay in between. This CDR3 spans 16 amino acids. CDR3 sequence reads: CASSFPGLGNTGELFF. Written as DNA, the CDR3 is TGCGCCAGCAGCTTTCCGGGACTGGGAAACACCGGGGAGCTGTTTTTT.

This clonotype was observed a few times. The chain recombines TRBV4-2 with TRBJ2-1; TRBD2 might be the D (5 bases). CDR1 LGHNA and CDR2 YNFKEQ come from the germline V gene. Trimming left V 1 base short and J 8 bases short, with 12 bases between. The CDR3 is made up of 14 amino acids. The CDR3 loop is CASSQGVGGDEQFF. The CDR3 bases are TGTGCCAGCAGCCAAGGCGTAGGAGGCGATGAGCAGTTCTTC.

This clonotype was counted only a few times. The V call is TRBV4-1, the J call TRBJ2-7; D may be TRBD1 or TRBD2 (6 bases each). The CDR3 contains 16 residues. Germline V gives CDR1 MGHRA, CDR2 YSYEKL. The V and J ends lost 0 bases and 1 base respectively, with 13 bases between them. The CDR3 nucleotides read TGCGCCAGCAGCCAAGACAAGGGGGGACCTTCCTACGAGCAGTACTTC. It specifies CASSQDKGGPSYEQYF.